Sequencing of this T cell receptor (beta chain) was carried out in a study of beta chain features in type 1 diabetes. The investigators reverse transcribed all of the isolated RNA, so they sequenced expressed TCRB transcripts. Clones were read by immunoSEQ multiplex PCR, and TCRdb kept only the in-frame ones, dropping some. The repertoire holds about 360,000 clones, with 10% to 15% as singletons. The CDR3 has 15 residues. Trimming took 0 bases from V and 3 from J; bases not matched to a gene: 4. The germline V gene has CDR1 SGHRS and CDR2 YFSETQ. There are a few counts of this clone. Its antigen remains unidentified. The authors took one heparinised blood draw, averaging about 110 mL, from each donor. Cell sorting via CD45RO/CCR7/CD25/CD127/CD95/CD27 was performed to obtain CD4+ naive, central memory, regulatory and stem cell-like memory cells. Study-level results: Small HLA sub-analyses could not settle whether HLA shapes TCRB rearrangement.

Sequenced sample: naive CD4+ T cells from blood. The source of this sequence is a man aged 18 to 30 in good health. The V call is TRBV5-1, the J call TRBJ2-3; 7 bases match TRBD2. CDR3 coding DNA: TGCGCCAGCAGCTTGGGGGCGGGAGCGACAGATACGCAGTATTTT. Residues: CASSLGAGATDTQYF.